Each of the 3 T cell receptor beta chains below was sequenced from the same sample in a study of response to subunit inactivated influenza vaccine (dated by TCRdb to 2016 to 2019). Preparation of the library involved RT-PCR. TCRdb names Illumina HiSeq 2500 as the instrument used. TCRdb reprocessed the public reads (quality trimming at Q25 with fastp, clone calling with MiXCR) and kept in-frame beta chains. For every CDR3 protein sequence, its rows merge into one entry that carries the most common genes and DNA. This sample comprises about 180,000 distinct CDR3 sequences, 7.5% to 10% of them detected only once. The ten largest clones represent around 9.9% of the sample. The source was non-naive T cells sorted from PBMCs, collected on the day of vaccination. Read against the paper, the sample's cell subset or site label means: memory T cell fraction. The origin of the receptors is a man aged 50 to 59 who received an inactivated influenza vaccine. Donor details come from another sample of the same person, matched by shared clones.

This clonotype was seen at least ten times. This chain connects TRBV12-3 or TRBV12-4 to TRBJ1-4; maybe TRBD1 (5 bases). The CDR3 totals 14 residues. The germline V and J ends were trimmed by 7 bases and 5 bases, with 14 bases remaining between them. CDR3 loop: CASTRGGGNEKLFF. For the CDR3, the DNA is TGTGCCAGCACCCGTGGCGGGGGAAATGAAAAACTGTTTTTT.

This clonotype occurred many times. The rearrangement uses TRBV24-1 and TRBJ2-3; the match to TRBD1 covers 10 bases. Germline assignment: CDR1 KGHDR and CDR2 SFDVKD. Losses at the gene ends were 4 bases for V and 4 bases for J; bases not matched to a gene: 10. The CDR3 loop spans 17 amino acids. The CDR3: CATSDPGTGDRADTQYF. CDR3 bases: TGTGCCACCAGTGACCCCGGGACAGGGGATCGGGCAGATACGCAGTATTTT.

The table lists this clonotype with a few counts. This rearrangement joins TRBV5-5 to TRBJ2-1, with 7 bases fitting TRBD2. Trimming cost V 0 bases and J 6 bases; bases outside gene matches: 3. Per germline, CDR1 SGHKS and CDR2 YYEKEE (reference sequence). CDR3 length: 14 residues. The CDR3 region is CASSLVGLGNEQFF. The CDR3 DNA reads as TGTGCCAGCAGCTTGGTAGGACTAGGCAATGAGCAGTTCTTC.